Listed below are T cell receptor beta chains from one sample, sequenced in a study of T cell responses to AZD1222 COVID-19 vaccine. Method: immunoSEQ multiplex PCR; TCRdb's copy keeps in-frame clones and lacks some. The top ten clones hold less than 0.65% of a sample with 250,000 to 300,000 clones, 94% of them seen once. The sequenced sample was peripheral blood, obtained 28 days after the second AZD1222 dose. All receptors derive from an adult who received the AZD1222 COVID-19 vaccine. CDR3s include the opening cysteine and the closing phenylalanine or tryptophan. D genes are given only for firm matches. A row's size may be missing; if present it is once, few, many or a size class.

clone size: -; J gene: TRBJ2-7; D gene: -; V gene: TRBV4-3; CDR3 DNA: TGCGCCAGCAGCCAAGAGTGGGACCTTTCCTACGAGCAGTACTTC; CDR3 protein: CASSQEWDLSYEQYF
clone size: -; J gene: TRBJ1-5; D gene: -; V gene: TRBV19; CDR3 DNA: TGTGCCAGTAGTAGCTCTGACGGCAGCAATCAGCCCCAGCATTTT; CDR3 protein: CASSSSDGSNQPQHF
clone size: -; J gene: TRBJ2-2; D gene: -; V gene: TRBV7-2; CDR3 DNA: TGTGCCAGTGTAGAGGTCACCGGGGAGCTGTTTTTT; CDR3 protein: CASVEVTGELFF
clone size: -; J gene: TRBJ2-2; D gene: -; V gene: TRBV7-2; CDR3 DNA: TGTGCCAGCAGCTTACAGGGGTTGATCACCGGGGAGCTGTTTTTT; CDR3 protein: CASSLQGLITGELFF
clone size: -; J gene: TRBJ1-2; D gene: -; V gene: TRBV19; CDR3 DNA: TGTGCCAGTAGTATCAGGTGGGGGCTGAACTATGGCTACACCTTC; CDR3 protein: CASSIRWGLNYGYTF
clone size: -; J gene: TRBJ1-4; D gene: TRBD1; V gene: TRBV5-1; CDR3 DNA: TGCGCCAGCACAAACAGGGGGATGGATGAAAAACTGTTTTTT; CDR3 protein: CASTNRGMDEKLFF
clone size: -; J gene: TRBJ2-6; D gene: -; V gene: TRBV27; CDR3 DNA: TGTGCCAGCAGCCCCTCATCGGCGACTGGGGCCAACGTCCTGACTTTC; CDR3 protein: CASSPSSATGANVLTF
clone size: -; J gene: TRBJ1-6; D gene: -; V gene: TRBV28; CDR3 DNA: TGTGCCAGCAGTCTCAGGGTCAACCATTCACCCCTCCACTTT; CDR3 protein: CASSLRVNHSPLHF
clone size: -; J gene: TRBJ2-3; D gene: TRBD1; V gene: TRBV10-3; CDR3 DNA: TGTGCCATCAGCCCGGACAGGCGTAACACAGATACGCAGTATTTT; CDR3 protein: CAISPDRRNTDTQYF
clone size: -; J gene: TRBJ1-2; D gene: -; V gene: TRBV11-2; CDR3 DNA: TGTGCCAGCAGCTTACTCCGCACTGGCTATGGCTACACCTTC; CDR3 protein: CASSLLRTGYGYTF
clone size: -; J gene: TRBJ2-7; D gene: TRBD2; V gene: TRBV9; CDR3 DNA: TGTGCCAGCAGCCCTCGGGCTAGCGGTACCTACGAGCAGTACTTC; CDR3 protein: CASSPRASGTYEQYF
clone size: once; J gene: TRBJ2-4; D gene: -; V gene: TRBV3-1/TRBV3-2; CDR3 DNA: TGTGCCAGCAGCCAGACCGGGATAGCCAAAAACATTCAGTACTTC; CDR3 protein: CASSQTGIAKNIQYF
clone size: -; J gene: TRBJ2-2; D gene: -; V gene: TRBV9; CDR3 DNA: TGTGCCAGCACTTCCTCAGGGTACACCGGGGAGCTGTTTTTT; CDR3 protein: CASTSSGYTGELFF
clone size: -; J gene: TRBJ1-2; D gene: -; V gene: TRBV10-3; CDR3 DNA: TGTGCCATCAGTGAGTCGACGGACTATGGCTACACCTTC; CDR3 protein: CAISESTDYGYTF
clone size: once; J gene: TRBJ1-1; D gene: -; V gene: TRBV4-2; CDR3 DNA: TGTGCCAGCAGCCAAGACCAGTTAAACACTGAAGCTTTCTTT; CDR3 protein: CASSQDQLNTEAFF
clone size: -; J gene: TRBJ2-1; D gene: -; V gene: TRBV19; CDR3 DNA: TGTGCCAGTAGTATACATTTTCGCTCTGAGCAGTTCTTC; CDR3 protein: CASSIHFRSEQFF
clone size: -; J gene: TRBJ2-2; D gene: TRBD1; V gene: TRBV19; CDR3 DNA: TGTGCCAGTCAAACAGGGGCCGGCACCGGGGAGCTGTTTTTT; CDR3 protein: CASQTGAGTGELFF
clone size: -; J gene: TRBJ1-2; D gene: -; V gene: TRBV3-1/TRBV3-2; CDR3 DNA: TGTGCCAGCAGCCAATTAAGGGCGGGGGGCTACACCTTC; CDR3 protein: CASSQLRAGGYTF
clone size: -; J gene: TRBJ2-7; D gene: -; V gene: TRBV30; CDR3 DNA: TGTGCCTGGAGTGTTCGGCAGGGGGGCGAGCAGTACTTC; CDR3 protein: CAWSVRQGGEQYF
clone size: -; J gene: TRBJ2-7; D gene: TRBD2; V gene: TRBV27; CDR3 DNA: TGTGCCAGCTCTGGACTAGCGGGGGTCTACGAGCAGTACTTC; CDR3 protein: CASSGLAGVYEQYF
clone size: -; J gene: TRBJ2-7; D gene: -; V gene: TRBV30; CDR3 DNA: TGTGCCTGGAGTGTTAGTTCTCGTGTTGAGCAGTACTTC; CDR3 protein: CAWSVSSRVEQYF
clone size: -; J gene: TRBJ2-7; D gene: TRBD2; V gene: TRBV5-1; CDR3 DNA: TGCGCCAGCAGCTTTGGTTTCGCGGGGGGGAACAGCTACGAGCAGTACTTC; CDR3 protein: CASSFGFAGGNSYEQYF
clone size: -; J gene: TRBJ1-3; D gene: -; V gene: TRBV5-1; CDR3 DNA: TGCGCCAGCAGCTTGGCGGGTCTCCAAGCTGGAAACACCATATATTTT; CDR3 protein: CASSLAGLQAGNTIYF
clone size: -; J gene: TRBJ1-4; D gene: -; V gene: TRBV6-4; CDR3 DNA: TGTGCCAGCAGTGACGGGGACATCACTAATGAAAAACTGTTTTTT; CDR3 protein: CASSDGDITNEKLFF
clone size: once; J gene: TRBJ2-3; D gene: TRBD2; V gene: TRBV5-1; CDR3 DNA: TGCGCCAGCAGCTTGCAGGCGGCTAGCGGCCATACAGATACGCAGTATTTT; CDR3 protein: CASSLQAASGHTDTQYF
clone size: -; J gene: TRBJ1-3; D gene: TRBD1; V gene: TRBV28; CDR3 DNA: TGTGCCAGCAGGCCCGGCCGGACAGGGCTCTTCTCTGGAAACACCATATATTTT; CDR3 protein: CASRPGRTGLFSGNTIYF
clone size: -; J gene: TRBJ1-4; D gene: -; V gene: TRBV15; CDR3 DNA: TGTGCCACCAGCAGAGATTACCCGGCAGGCCCAAAGGAAAAACTGTTTTTT; CDR3 protein: CATSRDYPAGPKEKLFF
clone size: -; J gene: TRBJ2-7; D gene: -; V gene: TRBV19; CDR3 DNA: TGTGCCAGTAGTATAGTAGGGGGGCCGGATACCTACGAGCAGTACTTC; CDR3 protein: CASSIVGGPDTYEQYF